This TCR beta chain was recovered during a study of T cells in Graves' hyperthyroidism and ophthalmopathy. This clonotype was detected many times. The PBMCs studied were ones that came from roughly 9.1 ml fresh peripheral blood. Amplified TCR beta CDR3 regions derived from RNA transcripts. Initially, a first-round RT-PCR of the TCR CDR3 employed the HTBI primer set. Using its own MiXCR run on the multiplex PCR reads, TCRdb lists one record per CDR3 protein. This sample has around 610,000 distinct CDR3 sequences, with under 15% found just once. Germline-derived CDR1 and CDR2 are MNHEY and SVGAGI. Trimming took 6 bases from V and 5 from J, leaving 16 bases between them. The CDR3 is 14 residues long.

This TCR came from a woman aged 40 to 55 with Graves' ophthalmopathy. This chain uses TRBV6-5 with TRBJ2-5; perhaps TRBD1 as D (6 bases). The sequenced sample consisted of blood. CDR3 sequence: CASRQGRVEETQYF. The CDR3 DNA is TGTGCCAGCAGACAGGGAAGGGTTGAGGAGACCCAGTACTTC.